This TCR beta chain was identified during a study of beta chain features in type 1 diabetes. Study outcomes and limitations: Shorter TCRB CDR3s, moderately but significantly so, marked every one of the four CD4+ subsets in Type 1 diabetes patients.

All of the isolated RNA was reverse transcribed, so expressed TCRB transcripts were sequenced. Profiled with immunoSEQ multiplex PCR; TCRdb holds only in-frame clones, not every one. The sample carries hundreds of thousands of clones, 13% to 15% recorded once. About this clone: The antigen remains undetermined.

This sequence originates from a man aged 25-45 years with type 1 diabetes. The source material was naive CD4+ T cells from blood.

The CDR3 bases are TGTGCCAGCAGATCGACCGGGGAGCTGTTTTTT. Amino acids: CASRSTGELFF. The genes are TRBV7-9 and TRBJ2-2; the D is unclear. V was trimmed by 6 bases and J by 5 bases, leaving 4 bases between them. Germline V gives CDR1 SEHNR, CDR2 FQNEAQ (reference sequence). The CDR3 length is 11 residues.